The clone carrying this T cell receptor beta chain was found a few times. These data originate in a study of T cell changes during pregnancy in multiple sclerosis. This table comes from immunoSEQ multiplex PCR, and its TCRdb copy is limited to in-frame clones, with some not included. Of roughly 53,000 clones listed, about 92% are singletons. V shed 3 bases and J 4 bases; nucleotides not matched to a gene: 5. Germline values: CDR1 LNHDA, CDR2 SQIVND (reference sequence). The length of the CDR3 is 15 residues. This sequence joins TRBV19 and TRBJ2-2; 7 bases are a match to TRBD1. The sequence was collected from a female donor with multiple sclerosis, enrolled in a pregnancy study. Sequenced here: CD8+ T cells from peripheral blood mononuclear cells, sampled before pregnancy. This CDR3 reads CASSIRDSSTGELFF. The CDR3 DNA reads TGTGCCAGTAGTATTCGGGACAGCAGCACCGGGGAGCTGTTTTTT.